One and the same sample provided the 18 T cell receptor beta chains below, sequenced in a study of blood T cells in healthy people across ages. The use of a sample-barcoded 5' primer and a J-beta primer mix characterized a second PCR of about 6 to 11 cycles. TCRdb called the 5' RACE reads again in MiXCR, with one record for every CDR3 protein. Altogether about 780,000 distinct CDR3 sequences are present, roughly 46% being singletons, with the ten largest covering 15% to 20%. Sequencing input: blood. These receptors originate from an elderly man in good health.

The V and J genes are TRBV20-1 and TRBJ2-3; 9 bases are a match to TRBD2. Germline V CDR1 and CDR2: DFQATT, SNEGSKA (reference sequence). The CDR3 spans 15 residues. The ends lost 6 bases at V and 4 bases at J; junction bases unmatched: 11. In DNA, the CDR3 is TGCAGTGCCCCACCCCCAGCGGGAGGCGCAGATACGCAGTATTTT. Its translation is CSAPPPAGGADTQYF.

This clonotype was seen ten or more times. The rearrangement joins TRBV2 to TRBJ2-3; 13 nucleotides agree with TRBD2. V shed 6 bases, J shed 4 bases, and the junction held 7 bases outside the gene matches. The length of the CDR3 is 16 residues. The germline gives CDR1 SNHLY, CDR2 FYNNEI. The CDR3 spells CASRRTSGSGSDTQYF. DNA of the CDR3: TGTGCCAGCAGGAGGACTAGCGGGAGTGGCTCAGATACGCAGTATTTT.

The chain joins TRBV7-6 to TRBJ1-2, with D uncertain. This CDR3 comprises 13 residues. Germline loops: CDR1 SGHVS, CDR2 FNYEAQ. Trimming shortened V by 2 bases and J by 4 bases, and 8 bases separated the two germline ends. The CDR3 reads CASSLSLGYGYTF. The CDR3 DNA sequence: TGTGCCAGCAGCTTAAGTCTCGGCTATGGCTACACCTTC.

The chain links TRBV20-1 to TRBJ1-4, with D perhaps TRBD1 (5 bases). This CDR3 has 13 amino acids. Germline assignment: CDR1 DFQATT and CDR2 SNEGSKA (reference sequence). Trimming removed 5 bases at V and 4 bases at J, with 11 bases between. Here the CDR3 reads CSAGDRLNEKLFF. DNA for the CDR3: TGCAGTGCTGGGGACCGCCTTAATGAAAAACTGTTTTTT.

This clonotype was recorded at least ten times. CDR3 region: CASSVSGASTDTQYF. In DNA form, the CDR3 reads TGTGCCAGCAGTGTGAGCGGAGCTAGCACAGATACGCAGTATTTT. The V call is TRBV6-2 or TRBV6-3, the J call TRBJ2-3; D is possibly TRBD2 (5 bases). The V end was cut by 5 bases, the J end by 0 bases, with 12 bases between. Germline V gene data show CDR1 as MNHEY and CDR2 as SVGEGT. This CDR3 is built from 15 residues.

V gene TRBV24-1 combines with J gene TRBJ2-7; no definite D call. Germline V gives CDR1 KGHDR, CDR2 SFDVKD. CDR3 length: 10 residues. With 5 bases removed from V and 7 bases from J, the gap between germline ends came to 5 bases. The CDR3 reads CATSAPEQYF. CDR3 bases: TGTGCCACCAGTGCCCCAGAGCAGTACTTC.

This clonotype came up once. J is TRBJ1-5 and V is TRBV20-1, with D possibly TRBD1 on 6 matching bases. This CDR3 is 16 amino acids long. Germline loops: CDR1 DFQATT, CDR2 SNEGSKA (reference sequence). The V gene lost 1 base and the J gene lost 6 bases, with 19 bases spanning the gap. CDR3 in DNA: TGCAGTGCTAGAGTTTTCTCCCCAGGGGCTGCTCAGCCCCAGCATTTT. It encodes CSARVFSPGAAQPQHF.

The chain couples TRBV5-6 to TRBJ2-3; the match to TRBD2 covers 9 bases. The junction had 7 bases not matched to a gene; V was cut back by 5 bases and J by 0 bases. The germline V gene encodes CDR1 SGHDT and CDR2 YYEEEE. This CDR3 spans 16 amino acids. The CDR3 bases are TGTGCCAGCAGTTATACGAGCGGGGGGAGCACAGATACGCAGTATTTT. It encodes CASSYTSGGSTDTQYF.

The rearrangement links TRBV7-2 to TRBJ2-3; tentatively, D is TRBD2 (7 bases). The V end lost 1 base, the J end lost 4 bases, and 18 bases lay between the germline ends. The CDR3 has 17 residues. Germline CDR1 SGHTA, CDR2 FQGNSA. CDR3 nucleotides: TGTGCCAGCAGCTTAGTTCGTGGTGTCGGGGGGCCAGATACGCAGTATTTT. Amino acids: CASSLVRGVGGPDTQYF.

CDR3 DNA sequence: TGTGCCAGCAGCCGGGGGGCAAGCACCGGGGAGCTGTTTTTT. Its protein product is CASSRGASTGELFF. This chain links TRBV12-3 or TRBV12-4 with TRBJ2-2, with D maybe TRBD2 (7 bases). The V gene lost 6 bases and the J gene lost 4 bases, with 12 bases spanning the gap. The CDR3 is 14 amino acids.

The chain couples TRBV2 to TRBJ2-3; 7 nucleotides line up with TRBD1. Germline V gene sequence: CDR1 SNHLY, CDR2 FYNNEI. J was trimmed by 8 bases and V by 3 bases; bases with no gene match: 5. The CDR3 is 13 residues long. The CDR3 DNA sequence: TGTGCCAGCAGTGACGAGGGGGCGAGTACGCAGTATTTT. It yields the protein CASSDEGASTQYF.

The table lists this clonotype with a few counts. This chain uses TRBV20-1 with TRBJ1-1; D is unclear. The CDR3 loop spans 14 amino acids. Trimming left V 4 bases short and J 0 bases short, with 12 bases between. Germline V gene lookup returns CDR1 DFQATT and CDR2 SNEGSKA (reference sequence). This CDR3 reads CSAIRHPLNTEAFF. The CDR3 region has the DNA TGCAGTGCTATAAGACACCCCTTGAACACTGAAGCTTTCTTT.

A few counts support this clonotype. The J gene is TRBJ2-5, the V gene TRBV12-3 or TRBV12-4; 7 bases match TRBD1. The ends lost 7 bases at V and 4 bases at J; junction bases unmatched: 6. This CDR3 region has 13 residues. The CDR3 DNA is TGTGCCAGCAAAACAGGGGTTGTAGAGACCCAGTACTTC. This sequence encodes CASKTGVVETQYF.

The table lists this clonotype with a count of one. V is TRBV3-1 and J is TRBJ1-5; D not certain. V lost 4 bases, J lost 5 bases, and 12 bases lay in between. Germline V gene lookup returns CDR1 LGHDT and CDR2 YNNKEL (reference sequence). The CDR3 has 14 amino acids. The CDR3 coding sequence is TGTGCCAGCAGCCCCTGGAGGGATCATCAGCCCCAGCATTTT. It specifies CASSPWRDHQPQHF.

This clonotype was counted between two and nine times. The chain is built from TRBV10-3 and TRBJ2-1; D remains ambiguous. CDR1 ENHRY and CDR2 SYGVKD come from the germline V gene. Trimming shortened V by 2 bases and J by 5 bases, and 4 bases separated the two germline ends. The CDR3 sequence is 12 residues long. The CDR3 DNA reads TGTGCCATCAGTGAGACAGACAATGAGCAGTTCTTC. This translates into CAISETDNEQFF.

This clonotype has just a few counts. This chain connects TRBV9 to TRBJ2-1; 7 bases map to TRBD1. V dropped 6 bases and J dropped 4; count of bases not matched to a gene: 7. CDR3 length: 14 amino acids. CDR1 is SGDLS and CDR2 is YYNGEE in the germline V gene. CDR3 DNA: TGTGCCAGCAACAAGGGACAGATATACAATGAGCAGTTCTTC. Its protein is CASNKGQIYNEQFF.

There are a few counts of this clonotype. The germline gene is not matched at one end of the junction; a read error may be the cause. The chain joins TRBV5-1 to TRBJ2-1; D not resolved. This CDR3 is built from 14 residues. Germline values: CDR1 SGHRS, CDR2 YFSETQ. The CDR3 coding sequence is TGTGCCAGCAGCTTAGAAGCGTCATACAATGAGCAGTTCTTC. Protein: CASSLEASYNEQFF.

This clonotype was picked up a small number of times. The chain links TRBV20-1 to TRBJ2-5, with 10 bases that match TRBD2. The germline CDR1 and CDR2 sequences are DFQATT and SNEGSKA (reference sequence). With V trimmed by 8 bases and J by 1 base, 7 bases remained unmatched. CDR3 length equals 14 residues. The CDR3 loop is CSRLAGEVQETQYF. The DNA of the CDR3 is TGCAGTCGCCTAGCGGGAGAGGTCCAAGAGACCCAGTACTTC.